This TCR beta chain appears in the sequencing data of a study of cytotoxic CD8 clonotypes in ibrutinib-treated CLL. Study overall: Partial response occurred in roughly 25 patients and complete response in 2; at median approximately 71 months, about 14 remained remitted and approximately twelve progressed. Broader study findings: Baseline clonality exceeded age-matched healthy donors and tracked circulating CD8+ T-cell counts. Shared public clonotypes were rare, and on treatment they either got smaller or stayed the same.

The sequencing depth, 1 in 200,000 to 1 in 1 million T cells, was the target. TCRdb's copy holds only in-frame clones and misses some; the assay was immunoSEQ multiplex PCR. The sample has approximately 80,000 clones; roughly 86% are singletons. This clone showed up many times. The antigen is undetermined. This sample also contains other DNA sequences that code for the same CDR3. The V gene lost 1 base and the J gene lost 3 bases, with 7 bases spanning the gap. The CDR3 contains 13 residues. CDR1 SGHRS and CDR2 YFSETQ come from the germline V gene. The origin of this receptor is a human donor with chronic lymphocytic leukemia. The chain employs TRBV5-1 and TRBJ1-2; D is unclear. Source: PBMCs, taken before ibrutinib treatment. The CDR3 DNA is TGCGCCAGCAGCTTGAGTCAGTACTATGGCTACACCTTC. As protein: CASSLSQYYGYTF.